The 23 T cell receptor beta chains below come from one sample, sequenced in a study of blood T cell repertoires in COVID-19. Generated by immunoSEQ multiplex PCR, the TCRdb table keeps only in-frame clones and is missing some. The profile covers a few hundred thousand clones, with over 75% appearing a single time and over 3.5% taken by the ten largest. Sequenced material: PBMCs or T cells enriched from blood (not recorded which). The receptors originated from a man aged 30 to 45 who had recovered from COVID-19.

This chain links TRBV12-5 with TRBJ1-2; D is possibly TRBD1 (5 bases). Trimming removed 3 bases at V and 4 bases at J, with 12 bases between. Looked up from germline, CDR1 is LGHNT and CDR2 is FRNRAP. This CDR3 is built from 14 residues. The CDR3 nucleotides read TGTGCTAGTGGTTTTGGAGGGGAGGCCTATGGCTACACCTTC. Its translation is CASGFGGEAYGYTF.

This clone was seen once. The chain carries TRBV4-2 and TRBJ2-7; 9 nucleotides match TRBD2. With 1 base clipped from V and 6 bases from J, the junction kept 7 bases outside the gene matches. CDR1 is LGHNA, CDR2 YNFKEQ, per germline. The CDR3 is made up of 15 amino acids. The CDR3 DNA follows: TGTGCCAGCAGCCAAGTCAGTAGCGGGAGTGCCGAGCAGTACTTC. Its translation is CASSQVSSGSAEQYF.

The chain couples TRBV5-5 to TRBJ1-1, with 8 bases identical to TRBD1. The CDR3 is made up of 17 amino acids. The V and J ends lost 5 bases and 4 bases, in that order; junction bases with no gene match: 16. Germline CDR1 SGHKS, CDR2 YYEKEE (reference sequence). DNA of the CDR3: TGTGCCAGCAGACCCGATCGGGCAGGGGGCCGGAGCACTGAAGCTTTCTTT. This translates into CASRPDRAGGRSTEAFF.

This chain joins TRBV4-2 and TRBJ1-4; TRBD1 aligns across 12 bases. With 2 bases clipped from V and 0 bases from J, the junction kept 13 bases outside the gene matches. The CDR3 extends over 21 amino acids. Germline V gene lookup returns CDR1 LGHNA and CDR2 YNFKEQ. The CDR3: CASSQTAPGTGGRATNEKLFF. CDR3 bases: TGTGCCAGCAGCCAAACCGCCCCCGGGACAGGGGGCCGAGCAACTAATGAAAAACTGTTTTTT.

This chain uses TRBV9 with TRBJ2-1, with 9 bases lining up with TRBD2. With 0 bases clipped from V and 7 bases from J, the junction kept 8 bases outside the gene matches. This CDR3 is built from 16 residues. From germline, CDR1 is SGDLS and CDR2 YYNGEE. The CDR3 bases are TGTGCCAGCAGCGTAGTGGCTAGCGGGATATATAATGAGCAGTTCTTC. It encodes CASSVVASGIYNEQFF.

The chain recombines TRBV5-8 with TRBJ2-3; 10 positions match TRBD2. V shed 1 base, J shed 4 bases, and the junction held 9 bases outside the gene matches. CDR1 and CDR2 (germline): SGHTS, YDEGEE. The CDR3 has 17 amino acids. CDR3 sequence: CASSLSSLAGVADTQYF. Written as DNA, the CDR3 is TGTGCCAGCAGCTTGTCCTCCCTAGCGGGAGTTGCAGATACGCAGTATTTT. Combining the CDR3 with reference TRBV5-8 and TRBJ2-3 gives the whole variable domain EAGVTQSPTHLIKTRGQQATLRCSPISGHTSVYWYQQALGLGLQFLLWYDEGEERNRGNFPPRFSGRQFPNYSSELNVNALELEDSALYLCASSLSSLAGVADTQYFGPGTRLTVL.

The chain recombines TRBV13 with TRBJ2-7, with no clear D. The CDR3 consists of 13 residues. Trimming took 1 base from V and 3 from J, leaving 7 bases between them. Germline CDR1 reads PRHDT; CDR2 reads FYEKMQ (reference sequence). The CDR3 is CASSLESDYEQYF. The CDR3 DNA reads TGTGCCAGCAGCTTAGAGAGCGACTACGAGCAGTACTTC. The whole variable domain, remainder taken from reference TRBV13 and TRBJ2-7, is AAGVIQSPRHLIKEKRETATLKCYPIPRHDTVYWYQQGPGQDPQFLISFYEKMQSDKGSIPDRFSAQQFSDYHSELNMSSLELGDSALYFCASSLESDYEQYFGPGTRLTVT.

The V gene is TRBV10-1, the J gene TRBJ2-7, with D perhaps matching TRBD2 (5 bases). The CDR3 runs 16 residues. V lost 4 bases to trimming and J lost 3 bases, with 19 bases between them. CDR1 and CDR2 from the germline V gene are WNHNN and SYGVQD (reference sequence). CDR3 bases: TGCGCCAGCAGTGGGGTAATCAAAAGTCGGGGCTACGAGCAGTACTTC. Translation gives CASSGVIKSRGYEQYF.

The chain recombines TRBV9 with TRBJ2-2; TRBD2 might be the D (7 bases). Looked up from germline, CDR1 is SGDLS and CDR2 is YYNGEE. Between the trimmed V and J ends, which lost 9 bases and 2 bases, there was a span of 17 bases. The CDR3 covers 15 residues. CDR3 nucleotides: TGTGCCACCGAACGGGGGGCTCCAAACACCGGGGAGCTGTTTTTT. Encoded protein: CATERGAPNTGELFF.

In its sample, this clone was seen once. The chain employs TRBV7-9 and TRBJ2-7, with TRBD1 matching 9 bases. Trimming cost V 4 bases and J 5 bases; bases outside gene matches: 18. Germline lookup yields CDR1 SEHNR and CDR2 FQNEAQ (reference sequence). The CDR3 has 18 amino acids. CDR3 nucleotides: TGTGCCAGCAGCTCCCGAGCCGGGACAGGGACGGCCCTGGACGAGCAGTACTTC. Encoded protein: CASSSRAGTGTALDEQYF. Full variable domain (remainder filled in from reference TRBV7-9 and TRBJ2-7): DTGVSQNPRHKITKRGQNVTFRCDPISEHNRLYWYRQTLGQGPEFLTYFQNEAQLEKSRLLSDRFSAERPKGSFSTLEIQRTEQGDSAMYLCASSSRAGTGTALDEQYFGPGTRLTVT.

The gene calls are TRBV28 and TRBJ2-7, with D possibly being TRBD1 (6 bases). Germline V gives CDR1 MDHEN, CDR2 SYDVKM. Trimming removed 6 bases at V and 3 bases at J, with 18 bases between. The CDR3 spans 15 residues. CDR3 loop: CASRSQGTPDYEQYF. CDR3 in DNA: TGTGCCAGCAGGTCCCAAGGGACACCCGACTACGAGCAGTACTTC.

This clone was seen just once. V is TRBV12-3 or TRBV12-4 and J is TRBJ2-2; no firm D call. Trimming stripped 4 bases from V and 6 bases from J, with 9 bases between. The CDR3 extends over 13 amino acids. CDR3 region: CASSWALPGELFF. For the CDR3, the DNA is TGTGCCAGCAGTTGGGCCCTCCCCGGGGAGCTGTTTTTT.

The DNA of the CDR3 is TGTGCCATCAGTGAGCCTTCAGATACGCAGTATTTT. Protein: CAISEPSDTQYF. V and J are TRBV10-3 and TRBJ2-3; D ambiguous. Germline CDR1 and CDR2: ENHRY and SYGVKD. The CDR3 is 12 residues long. Trimming left V 2 bases short and J 4 bases short, with 4 bases between.

The gene calls are TRBV3-1 (or the pseudogene TRBV3-2) and TRBJ1-4; D ambiguous. V was clipped by 2 bases and J by 8 bases, with 15 bases between them. Germline V CDR1 and CDR2: LGHDT, YNNKEL (reference sequence). The CDR3 extends over 15 amino acids. The CDR3 reads CASSQISVSGEKLFF. The DNA for the CDR3 is TGTGCCAGCAGCCAAATAAGCGTGAGTGGGGAAAAACTGTTTTTT.

With respect to this clone: Germline is not matched at one junction end, which may reflect a read error. The J gene is TRBJ2-5, the V gene TRBV7-8; 8 bases are a match to TRBD2. CDR3 size: 13 residues. Germline CDR1 and CDR2: SGHVS and FQNEAQ. This CDR3 is CASSYTRSGGANF. The DNA of the CDR3 is TGTGCCAGCAGCTACACTAGGAGCGGGGGTGCGAACTTC.

This clone was counted a few times. The chain recombines TRBV2 with TRBJ1-5, with D unresolved. Deletions cut 1 base from V and 1 base from J, with 8 bases between. Per germline, CDR1 SNHLY and CDR2 FYNNEI. The CDR3 length is 15 residues. The CDR3 loop is CASSEVRSSNQPQHF. The CDR3 DNA reads TGTGCCAGCAGTGAAGTGAGATCAAGCAATCAGCCCCAGCATTTT.

The chain is built from TRBV7-2 and TRBJ1-4, with a tentative D call TRBD1 (6 bases). The CDR3 is 15 amino acids. V shed 1 base and J shed 8 bases, with 14 bases lying between them. Germline CDR1 reads SGHTA; CDR2 reads FQGNSA. CDR3: CASSLEEQGDEKLFF. The DNA for the CDR3 is TGTGCCAGCAGCTTAGAAGAACAGGGTGACGAAAAACTGTTTTTT.

The rearrangement uses TRBV25-1 and TRBJ2-2; no reliable D call. The ends were cut back, 0 bases at V and 0 bases at J, with 5 bases in the middle. This CDR3 is 15 amino acids long. Germline V lookup: CDR1 MGHDK, CDR2 SYGVNS. The CDR3 here is CASSEYRANTGELFF. DNA for the CDR3: TGTGCCAGCAGTGAATATCGAGCGAACACCGGGGAGCTGTTTTTT.

Only a few counts were recorded for this clone. The V and J genes are TRBV2 and TRBJ1-5; a weak D match, TRBD1 (5 bases). V was pared by 3 bases and J by 3 bases, with 12 bases between. Per germline, CDR1 SNHLY and CDR2 FYNNEI. CDR3 size: 15 residues. CDR3 sequence reads: CASSEVSRDNQPQHF. CDR3 nucleotide sequence: TGTGCCAGCAGTGAGGTTAGCAGGGACAATCAGCCCCAGCATTTT.

The chain employs TRBV7-9 and TRBJ1-5; 9 nucleotides line up with TRBD1. Germline trimming cut 5 bases from V and 7 bases from J; bases unmatched to any gene: 3. Germline V gives CDR1 SEHNR, CDR2 FQNEAQ (reference sequence). This CDR3 spans 13 amino acids. The CDR3 loop is CASSPQGAQPQHF. The CDR3 DNA reads TGTGCCAGCAGCCCACAGGGGGCACAGCCCCAGCATTTT. Full variable domain (outside the CDR3, taken from reference TRBV7-9 and TRBJ1-5): DTGVSQNPRHKITKRGQNVTFRCDPISEHNRLYWYRQTLGQGPEFLTYFQNEAQLEKSRLLSDRFSAERPKGSFSTLEIQRTEQGDSAMYLCASSPQGAQPQHFGDGTRLSIL.

The chain combines TRBV12-3 or TRBV12-4 with TRBJ1-2; D is possibly TRBD1 (5 bases). The germline V and J ends were trimmed by 1 base and 10 bases, with 13 bases remaining between them. The CDR3 loop spans 13 amino acids. CDR3 DNA sequence: TGTGCCAGCAGTTTAGAGGGTCAGGGATACTACACCTTC. Its translation is CASSLEGQGYYTF.

This clone was counted between two and nine times. The rearrangement links TRBV7-2 to TRBJ1-6; D is ambiguous. Trimming removed 3 bases from V and 10 bases from J, with 16 bases in between. This CDR3 region has 15 residues. Per the germline V gene, CDR1 is SGHTA and CDR2 is FQGNSA. CDR3 nucleotide sequence: TGTGCCAGCAGCTTCGTTAAATCCGGAGGGTCACCCCTCCACTTT. It yields the protein CASSFVKSGGSPLHF.

This chain joins TRBV24-1 and TRBJ1-5; 10 nucleotides agree with TRBD1. The J segment lost 0 bases and the V segment lost 6 bases, leaving 4 bases of the junction unmatched. Germline V gene sequence: CDR1 KGHDR, CDR2 SFDVKD. The CDR3 spans 16 residues. CDR3 region: CATSHRDRGSNQPQHF. CDR3 DNA sequence: TGTGCCACCAGTCACCGGGACAGGGGTAGCAATCAGCCCCAGCATTTT.